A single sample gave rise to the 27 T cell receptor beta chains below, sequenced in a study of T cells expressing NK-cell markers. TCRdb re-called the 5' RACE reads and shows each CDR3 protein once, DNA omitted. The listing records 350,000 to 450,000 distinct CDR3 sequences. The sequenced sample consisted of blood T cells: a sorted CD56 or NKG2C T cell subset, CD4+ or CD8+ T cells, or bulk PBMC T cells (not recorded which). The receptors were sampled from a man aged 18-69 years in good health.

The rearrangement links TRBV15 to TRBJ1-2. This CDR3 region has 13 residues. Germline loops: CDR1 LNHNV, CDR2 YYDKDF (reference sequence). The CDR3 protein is CATSRDERGGYTF.

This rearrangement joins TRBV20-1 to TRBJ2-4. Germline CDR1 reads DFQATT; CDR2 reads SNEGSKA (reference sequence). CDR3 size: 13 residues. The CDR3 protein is CSAPNLAKNIQYF.

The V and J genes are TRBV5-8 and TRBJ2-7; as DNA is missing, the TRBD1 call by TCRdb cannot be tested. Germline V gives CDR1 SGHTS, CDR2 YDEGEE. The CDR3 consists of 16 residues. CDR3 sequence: CASSSFPVIISGEQYF.

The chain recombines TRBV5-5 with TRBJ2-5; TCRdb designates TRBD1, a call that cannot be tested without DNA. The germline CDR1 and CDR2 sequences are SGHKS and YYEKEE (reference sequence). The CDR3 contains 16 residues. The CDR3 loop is CASSLGIGGGQETQYF.

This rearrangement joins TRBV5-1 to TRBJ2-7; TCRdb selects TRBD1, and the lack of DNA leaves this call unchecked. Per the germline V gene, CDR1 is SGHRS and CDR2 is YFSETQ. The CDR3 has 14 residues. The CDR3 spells CASSPTATGSTQYF. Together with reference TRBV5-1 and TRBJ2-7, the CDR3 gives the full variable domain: KAGVTQTPRYLIKTRGQQVTLSCSPISGHRSVSWYQQTPGQGLQFLFEYFSETQRNKGNFPGRFSGRQFSNSRSEMNVSTLELGDSALYLCASSPTATGSTQYFGPGTRLTVT.

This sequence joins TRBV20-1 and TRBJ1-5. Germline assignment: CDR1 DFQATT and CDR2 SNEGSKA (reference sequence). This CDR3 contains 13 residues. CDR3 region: CSAEERPSQPQHF.

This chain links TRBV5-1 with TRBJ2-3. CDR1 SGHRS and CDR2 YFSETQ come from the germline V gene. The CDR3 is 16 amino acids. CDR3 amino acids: CASSPNSIRGTDTQYF.

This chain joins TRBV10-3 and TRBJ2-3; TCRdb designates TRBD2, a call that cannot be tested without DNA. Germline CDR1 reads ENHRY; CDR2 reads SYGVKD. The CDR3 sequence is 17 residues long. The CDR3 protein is CAISETSSGGHTDTQYF.

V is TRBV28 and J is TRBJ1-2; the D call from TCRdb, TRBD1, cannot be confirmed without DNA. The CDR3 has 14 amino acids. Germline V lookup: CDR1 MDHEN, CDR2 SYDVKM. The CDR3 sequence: CASRKWDRNYGYTF.

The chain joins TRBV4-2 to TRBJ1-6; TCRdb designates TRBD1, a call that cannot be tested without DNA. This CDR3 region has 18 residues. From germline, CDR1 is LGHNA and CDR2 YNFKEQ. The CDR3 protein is CASSQDTGTGRNNSPLHF.

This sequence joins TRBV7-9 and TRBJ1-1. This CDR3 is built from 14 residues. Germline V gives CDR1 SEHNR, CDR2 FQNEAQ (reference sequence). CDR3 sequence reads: CASSSWTSDTEAFF. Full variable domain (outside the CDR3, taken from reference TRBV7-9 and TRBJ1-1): DTGVSQNPRHKITKRGQNVTFRCDPISEHNRLYWYRQTLGQGPEFLTYFQNEAQLEKSRLLSDRFSAERPKGSFSTLEIQRTEQGDSAMYLCASSSWTSDTEAFFGQGTRLTVV.

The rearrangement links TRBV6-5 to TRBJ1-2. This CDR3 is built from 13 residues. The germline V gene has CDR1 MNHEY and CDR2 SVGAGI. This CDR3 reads CASSPRAFYGYTF.

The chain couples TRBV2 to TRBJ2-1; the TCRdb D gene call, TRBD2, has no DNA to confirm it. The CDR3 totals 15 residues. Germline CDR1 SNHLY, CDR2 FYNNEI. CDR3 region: CASSEVGLVGVAQFF.

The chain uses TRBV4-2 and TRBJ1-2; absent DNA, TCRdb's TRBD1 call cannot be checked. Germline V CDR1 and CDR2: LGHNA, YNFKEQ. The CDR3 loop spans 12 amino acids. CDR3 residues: CASSRRVGDYTF.

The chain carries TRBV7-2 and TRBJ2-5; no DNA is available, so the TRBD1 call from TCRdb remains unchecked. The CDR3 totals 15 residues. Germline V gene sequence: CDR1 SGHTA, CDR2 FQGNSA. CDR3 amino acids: CASSLTSGGQGTQYF.

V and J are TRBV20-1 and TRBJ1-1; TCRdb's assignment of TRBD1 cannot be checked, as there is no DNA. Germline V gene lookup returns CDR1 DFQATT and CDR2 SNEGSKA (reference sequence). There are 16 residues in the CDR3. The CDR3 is CSARMFRLQVRAEAFF.

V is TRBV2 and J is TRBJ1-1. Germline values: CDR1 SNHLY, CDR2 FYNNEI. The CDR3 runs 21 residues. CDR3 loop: CASSERVNRFRGGALNTEAFF.

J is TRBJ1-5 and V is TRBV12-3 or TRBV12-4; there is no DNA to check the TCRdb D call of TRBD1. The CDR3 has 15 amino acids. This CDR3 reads CASSYKQGAGQPQHF.

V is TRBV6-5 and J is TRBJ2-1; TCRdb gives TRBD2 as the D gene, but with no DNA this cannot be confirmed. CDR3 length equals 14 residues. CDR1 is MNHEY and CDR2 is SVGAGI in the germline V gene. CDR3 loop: CASTSLALYNEQFF.

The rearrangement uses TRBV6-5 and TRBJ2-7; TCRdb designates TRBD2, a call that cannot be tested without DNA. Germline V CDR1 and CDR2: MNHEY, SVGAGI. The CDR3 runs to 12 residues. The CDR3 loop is CASRGGNYEQYF.

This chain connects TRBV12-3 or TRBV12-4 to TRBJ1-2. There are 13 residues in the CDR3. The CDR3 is CASSFPASGGYTF.

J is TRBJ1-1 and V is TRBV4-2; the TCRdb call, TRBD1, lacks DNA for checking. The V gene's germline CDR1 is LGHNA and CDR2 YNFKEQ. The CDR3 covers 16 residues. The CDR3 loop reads CASSHPRASINTEAFF.

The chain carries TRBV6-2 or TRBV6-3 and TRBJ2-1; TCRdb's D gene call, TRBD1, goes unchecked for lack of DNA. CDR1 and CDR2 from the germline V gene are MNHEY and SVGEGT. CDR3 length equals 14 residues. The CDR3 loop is CASSNHRGRDEQFF.

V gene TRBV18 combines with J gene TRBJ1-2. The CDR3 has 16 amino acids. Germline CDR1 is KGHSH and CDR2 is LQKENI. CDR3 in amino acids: CASSPTRENRYYGYTF.

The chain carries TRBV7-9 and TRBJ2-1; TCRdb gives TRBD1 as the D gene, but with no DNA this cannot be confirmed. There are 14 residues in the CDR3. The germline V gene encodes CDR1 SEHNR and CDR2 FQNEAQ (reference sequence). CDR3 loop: CASREGLGGNEQFF.

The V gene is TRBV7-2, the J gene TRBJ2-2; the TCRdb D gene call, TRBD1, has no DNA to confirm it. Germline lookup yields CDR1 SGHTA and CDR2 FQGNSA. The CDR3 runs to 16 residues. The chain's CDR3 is CASSPFGGGNGWELFF.

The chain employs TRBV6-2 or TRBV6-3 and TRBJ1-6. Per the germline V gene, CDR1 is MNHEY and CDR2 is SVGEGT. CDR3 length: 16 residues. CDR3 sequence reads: CASRSRRGDYNSPLHF.